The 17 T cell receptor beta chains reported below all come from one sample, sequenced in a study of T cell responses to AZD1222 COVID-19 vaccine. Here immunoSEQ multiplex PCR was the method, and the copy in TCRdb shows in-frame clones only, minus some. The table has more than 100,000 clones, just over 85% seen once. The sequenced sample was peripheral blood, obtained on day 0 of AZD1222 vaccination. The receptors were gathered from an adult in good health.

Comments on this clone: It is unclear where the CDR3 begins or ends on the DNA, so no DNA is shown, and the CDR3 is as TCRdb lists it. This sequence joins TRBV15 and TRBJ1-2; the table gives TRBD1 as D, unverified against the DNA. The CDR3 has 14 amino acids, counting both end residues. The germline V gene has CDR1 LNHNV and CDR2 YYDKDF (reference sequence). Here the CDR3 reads CATSSTVGQGIQTF.

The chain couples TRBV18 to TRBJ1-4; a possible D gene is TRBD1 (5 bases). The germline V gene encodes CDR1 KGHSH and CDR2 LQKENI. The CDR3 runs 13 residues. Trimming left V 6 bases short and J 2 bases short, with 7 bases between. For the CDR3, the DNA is TGTGCCAGCTCGAGACAGACTAATGAAAAACTGTTTTTT. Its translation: CASSRQTNEKLFF.

The CDR3 region is CASSLDPGQLSNQPQHF. The CDR3 region has the DNA TGTGCCAGCAGCTTAGATCCGGGACAGCTTAGCAATCAGCCCCAGCATTTT. The chain joins TRBV5-5 to TRBJ1-5; 7 nucleotides match TRBD1. Germline-derived CDR1 and CDR2 are SGHKS and YYEKEE (reference sequence). The CDR3 has 17 residues. V trimming: 2 bases; J trimming: 0 bases; junction bases outside the gene matches: 8. Looking up the rest from reference TRBV5-5 and TRBJ1-5 gives the full variable domain: DAGVTQSPTHLIKTRGQQVTLRCSPISGHKSVSWYQQVLGQGPQFIFQYYEKEERGRGNFPDRFSARQFPNYSSELNVNALLLGDSALYLCASSLDPGQLSNQPQHFGDGTRLSIL.

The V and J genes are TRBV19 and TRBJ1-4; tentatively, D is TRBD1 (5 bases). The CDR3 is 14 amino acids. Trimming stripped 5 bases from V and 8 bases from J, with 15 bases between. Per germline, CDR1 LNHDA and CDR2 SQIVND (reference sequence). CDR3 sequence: CASSSGFQEEKLFF. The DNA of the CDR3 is TGTGCCAGTAGTTCAGGGTTTCAGGAGGAAAAACTGTTTTTT.

CDR3 residues: CASRKKQGNAEAFF. CDR3 sequence (DNA): TGTGCCAGCAGAAAAAAACAGGGAAACGCTGAAGCTTTCTTT. The rearrangement links TRBV7-8 to TRBJ1-1, with a tentative D call TRBD1 (6 bases). Trimming took 6 bases from V and 6 from J, leaving 17 bases between them. Germline assignment: CDR1 SGHVS and CDR2 FQNEAQ. This CDR3 is built from 14 residues. The variable domain in full, with the rest retrieved from reference TRBV7-8 and TRBJ1-1, is GAGVSQSPRYKVAKRGQDVALRCDPISGHVSLFWYQQALGQGPEFLTYFQNEAQLDKSGLPSDRFFAERPEGSVSTLKIQRTQQEDSAVYLCASRKKQGNAEAFFGQGTRLTVV.

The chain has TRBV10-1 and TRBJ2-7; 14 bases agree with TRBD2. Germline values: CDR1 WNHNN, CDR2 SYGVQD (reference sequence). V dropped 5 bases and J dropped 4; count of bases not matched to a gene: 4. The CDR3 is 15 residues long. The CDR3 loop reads CASSPGLAGGYEQYF. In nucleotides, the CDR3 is TGCGCCAGCAGTCCCGGACTAGCGGGAGGATACGAGCAGTACTTC.

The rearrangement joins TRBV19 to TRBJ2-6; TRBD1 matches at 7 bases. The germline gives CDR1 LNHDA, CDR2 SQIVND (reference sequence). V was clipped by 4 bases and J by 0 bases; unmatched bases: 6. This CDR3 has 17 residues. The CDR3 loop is CASSTDRPSSGANVLTF. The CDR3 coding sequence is TGTGCCAGTAGTACGGACAGGCCAAGCTCTGGGGCCAACGTCCTGACTTTC.

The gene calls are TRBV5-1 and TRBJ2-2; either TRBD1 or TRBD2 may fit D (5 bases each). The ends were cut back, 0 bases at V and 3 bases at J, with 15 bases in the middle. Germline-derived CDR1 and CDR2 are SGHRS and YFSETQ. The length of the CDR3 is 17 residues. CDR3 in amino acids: CASSLAAPGPHTGELFF. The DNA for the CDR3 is TGCGCCAGCAGCTTGGCCGCTCCGGGACCGCACACCGGGGAGCTGTTTTTT.

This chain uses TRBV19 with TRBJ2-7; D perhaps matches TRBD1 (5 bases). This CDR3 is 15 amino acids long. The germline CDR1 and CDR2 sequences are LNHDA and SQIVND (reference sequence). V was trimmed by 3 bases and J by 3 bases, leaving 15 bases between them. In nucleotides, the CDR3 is TGTGCCAGTAGTATCGACAGTGGCAAAGACTACGAGCAGTACTTC. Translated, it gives CASSIDSGKDYEQYF.

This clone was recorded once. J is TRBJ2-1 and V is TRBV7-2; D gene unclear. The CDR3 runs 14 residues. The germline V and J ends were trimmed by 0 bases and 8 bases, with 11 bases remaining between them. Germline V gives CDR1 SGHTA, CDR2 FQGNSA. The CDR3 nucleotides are TGTGCCAGCAGCTTAGCAGTGGGTAGGGATGAGCAGTTCTTC. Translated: CASSLAVGRDEQFF.

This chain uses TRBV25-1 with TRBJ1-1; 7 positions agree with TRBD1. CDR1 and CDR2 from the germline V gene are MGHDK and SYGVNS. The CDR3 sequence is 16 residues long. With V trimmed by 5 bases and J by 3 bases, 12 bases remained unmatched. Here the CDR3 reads CASSLKQGPEDTEAFF. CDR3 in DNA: TGTGCCAGCAGTCTGAAACAGGGGCCAGAGGACACTGAAGCTTTCTTT.

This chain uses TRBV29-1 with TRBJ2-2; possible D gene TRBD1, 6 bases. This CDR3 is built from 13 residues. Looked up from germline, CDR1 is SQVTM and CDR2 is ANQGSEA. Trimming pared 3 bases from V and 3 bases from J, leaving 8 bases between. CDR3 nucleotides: TGCAGCGTTGATCAGGGGTACACCGGGGAGCTGTTTTTT. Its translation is CSVDQGYTGELFF.

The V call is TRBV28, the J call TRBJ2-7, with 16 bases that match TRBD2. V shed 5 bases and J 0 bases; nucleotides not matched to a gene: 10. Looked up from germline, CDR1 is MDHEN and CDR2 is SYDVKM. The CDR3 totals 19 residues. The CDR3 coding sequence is TGTGCCAGCAGTCCGGGACTAGCGGGAGGGCTACGTAACTCCTACGAGCAGTACTTC. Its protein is CASSPGLAGGLRNSYEQYF.

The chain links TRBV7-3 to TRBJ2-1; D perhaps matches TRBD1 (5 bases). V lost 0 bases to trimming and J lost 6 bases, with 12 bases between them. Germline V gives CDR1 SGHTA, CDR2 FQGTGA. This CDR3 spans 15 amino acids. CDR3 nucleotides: TGTGCCAGCAGCTTAACGGCAGGGTACGGCAATGAGCAGTTCTTC. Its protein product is CASSLTAGYGNEQFF.

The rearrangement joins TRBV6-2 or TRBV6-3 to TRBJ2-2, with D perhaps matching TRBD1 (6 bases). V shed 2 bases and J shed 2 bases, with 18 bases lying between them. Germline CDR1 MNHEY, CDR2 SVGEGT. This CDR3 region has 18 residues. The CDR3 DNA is TGTGCCAGCAGTTACCCATACGGGACATTGGTAAACACCGGGGAGCTGTTTTTT. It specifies CASSYPYGTLVNTGELFF.

The CDR3 here is CASSIADSGTGYYEQYF. The CDR3 nucleotides are TGTGCCAGTAGTATCGCCGACTCCGGGACAGGGTACTACGAGCAGTACTTC. The chain recombines TRBV19 with TRBJ2-7; 9 bases map to TRBD1. The trim removed 3 bases at V and 3 bases at J, leaving 12 bases unmatched. CDR3 length: 17 amino acids. The germline V gene encodes CDR1 LNHDA and CDR2 SQIVND (reference sequence).

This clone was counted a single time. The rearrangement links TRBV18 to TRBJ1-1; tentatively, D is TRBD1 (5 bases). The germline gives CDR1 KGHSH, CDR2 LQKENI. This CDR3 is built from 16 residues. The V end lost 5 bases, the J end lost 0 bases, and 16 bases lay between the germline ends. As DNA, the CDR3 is TGTGCCAGCTCATCCAGCGGGGCAGCCCTGAACACTGAAGCTTTCTTT. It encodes CASSSSGAALNTEAFF.